The rows below give T cell receptor beta chains drawn from one sample of a study of cytomegalovirus exposure and HLA in healthy donors. The assay was immunoSEQ multiplex PCR, and TCRdb's table has in-frame clones only and misses some. Found here are 150,000 to 200,000 clones, more than 65% of them singletons; the top ten hold 1.8%. The sequencing sample was made of PBMCs. The receptors here all came from a woman in her thirties in good health and CMV-seronegative. CDR3s leave out the opening cysteine and the closing phenylalanine or tryptophan. Each record gives: clone size, V gene, J gene, CDR3 length, CDR3 protein. Some rows mark clone size as missing; the rest say once, few, many or name a class of expanded clone.

-	TRBV5-1	TRBJ2-3	9	ASREVDTQY
-	TRBV19	TRBJ1-6	13	ASRGGAALNSPLH
once	TRBV9	TRBJ2-1	12	ASSGRGRLNEQF
-	TRBV5-1	TRBJ1-4	13	ASSSVGVSNEKLF
-	TRBV2	TRBJ1-1	14	ASSLYRGGLNTEAF
-	TRBV19	TRBJ2-7	12	ASSILPGAYEQY
-	TRBV7-8	TRBJ2-7	14	ASSLVAGAFSYEQY
-	TRBV7-3	TRBJ2-2	11	ASGPAGTGELF
few	TRBV7-9	TRBJ2-1	10	ASSLLDNEQF
-	TRBV7-2	TRBJ1-1	10	ASSLDRTGAF
-	TRBV30	TRBJ2-2	11	AWGQGFAGELF
-	TRBV4-1	TRBJ2-7	15	ASSQGLRRTGSPLQY
few	TRBV19	TRBJ2-1	13	ASSTSYGAHNEQF
-	TRBV6-5	TRBJ2-3	14	ASSLGDTPGRDTQY
-	TRBV19	TRBJ1-2	11	ASTRQGAYGYT
-	TRBV5-6	TRBJ2-5	13	ASRSTGLAGETQY
-	TRBV10-2	TRBJ2-5	13	ASSESGPGGETQY
-	TRBV11-2	TRBJ2-7	14	ASSSAPGTGIGEQY
once	TRBV5-1	TRBJ1-3	14	ASSLDGGLSGNTIY
-	TRBV20-1	TRBJ2-3	9	TPSHTDTQY